This T cell receptor beta chain appears in the sequencing data of a study of T cell responses to AZD1222 COVID-19 vaccine. Of note for this clone: Antigen: not known. The sample contains more than one DNA sequence encoding this CDR3.

The study's findings and limits: Two AZD1222 administrations were followed by greater Spike-specific TCR breadth and depth. Targets within unmutated variant regions were reportedly found for nearly half of spike-specific TCRs. Donor demographics were predominantly white British with a female majority; clonal diversity may be underestimated.

Sequencing was performed with immunoSEQ multiplex PCR; in TCRdb, only in-frame clones are kept and a portion is missing. The table includes roughly 120,000 clones, 75% to 90% detected once. V gave up 4 bases and J gave up 2 bases; unmatched junction bases: 5. Germline V CDR1 and CDR2: SGHTA, FQGNSA. CDR3 length: 16 residues. Source: peripheral blood, taken 28 days after the second AZD1222 dose. The V gene is TRBV7-2, the J gene TRBJ2-3; TRBD2 aligns across 11 bases. This clonotype was obtained from an adult who received the AZD1222 COVID-19 vaccine. The CDR3 bases are TGTGCCAGCAGCTCCGGGACTAGCGGTTACACAGATACGCAGTATTTT. The encoded protein is CASSSGTSGYTDTQYF.